The 21 T cell receptor beta chains below all came from one sample that was sequenced in a study of OX40 agonist ivuxolimab in advanced cancers. Method: immunoSEQ multiplex PCR; TCRdb's copy keeps in-frame clones and lacks some. Of approximately 79,000 clones listed, about 89% are singletons. Source: CD4+ or CD8+ T cells sorted from blood, taken in a trial of the OX40 agonist ivuxolimab. The source is an adult with an advanced solid tumor such as melanoma, head and neck, liver or kidney cancer.

The rearrangement joins TRBV6-5 to TRBJ1-1; D perhaps matches TRBD1 (5 bases). Deletions cut 2 bases from V and 0 bases from J, with 10 bases between. CDR1 is MNHEY and CDR2 is SVGAGI in the germline V gene. The CDR3 spans 15 residues. CDR3 coding DNA: TGTGCCAGCAGTTACAGCCCGACAGTGAACACTGAAGCTTTCTTT. Amino acid sequence: CASSYSPTVNTEAFF.

V is TRBV5-1 and J is TRBJ1-6, with 8 bases fitting TRBD1. V dropped 3 bases and J dropped 6; count of bases not matched to a gene: 5. The V gene's germline CDR1 is SGHRS and CDR2 YFSETQ. The CDR3 is 15 residues long. CDR3 sequence: CASSSIGQGNSPLHF. In DNA, the CDR3 is TGCGCCAGCAGCTCGATCGGACAGGGTAATTCACCCCTCCACTTT.

CDR3 sequence (DNA): TGTGCCAGCAGTTTAACCGGGACGGGCACAGATACGCAGTATTTT. This translates into CASSLTGTGTDTQYF. The chain links TRBV2 to TRBJ2-3; D might be TRBD1 or TRBD2, each matching 5 bases. V was cut by 5 bases and J by 1 base, with 13 bases left in between. The CDR3 is 15 amino acids. Germline assignment: CDR1 SNHLY and CDR2 FYNNEI.

The rearrangement uses TRBV5-1 and TRBJ2-7; 8 bases match TRBD2. The CDR3 totals 15 residues. V lost 0 bases, J lost 2 bases, and 4 bases stayed unmatched. Germline lookup yields CDR1 SGHRS and CDR2 YFSETQ. The CDR3 nucleotides are TGCGCCAGCAGCTTGGGTAGCGGGGACACCTACGAGCAGTACTTC. It encodes CASSLGSGDTYEQYF.

V is TRBV5-4 and J is TRBJ2-1; D uncertain. Germline CDR1 SGHNT, CDR2 YYREEE (reference sequence). The CDR3 runs 13 residues. The V end lost 0 bases, the J end lost 4 bases, and 5 bases lay between the germline ends. The CDR3 loop is CASSLDPYNEQFF. CDR3 bases: TGTGCCAGCAGCTTGGACCCGTACAATGAGCAGTTCTTC.

In this sample, this clone turned up once. This chain connects TRBV25-1 to TRBJ1-4; a possible D gene is TRBD1 (5 bases). The CDR3 has 16 residues. V lost 6 bases and J 5 bases, leaving 19 bases between the germline ends. Germline V gene lookup returns CDR1 MGHDK and CDR2 SYGVNS. CDR3 DNA: TGTGCCAGCAGAGAGACAACCGGACAAACAAATGAAAAACTGTTTTTT. Its translation: CASRETTGQTNEKLFF. Variable domain in full (rest from reference TRBV25-1 and TRBJ1-4): EADIYQTPRYLVIGTGKKITLECSQTMGHDKMYWYQQDPGMELHLIHYSYGVNSTEKGDLSSESTVSRIRTEHFPLTLESARPSHTSQYLCASRETTGQTNEKLFFGSGTQLSVL.

The rearrangement links TRBV5-1 to TRBJ1-1; the D gene is possibly TRBD1 (5 bases). This CDR3 is built from 13 residues. Trimming removed 2 bases from V and 7 bases from J, with 12 bases in between. CDR1 SGHRS and CDR2 YFSETQ come from the germline V gene. The CDR3 here is CASSFGGGGEAFF. CDR3 sequence (DNA): TGCGCCAGCAGCTTTGGGGGTGGTGGTGAAGCTTTCTTT.

This clone was seen only a few times. The genes are TRBV30 and TRBJ2-1, with 12 positions matching TRBD2. This CDR3 spans 13 amino acids. Germline assignment: CDR1 GTSNPN and CDR2 SVGIG (reference sequence). V shed 3 bases, J shed 8 bases, and the junction held 2 bases outside the gene matches. The CDR3 sequence: CAWRLAGGHEQFF. DNA for the CDR3: TGTGCCTGGAGACTAGCGGGGGGCCATGAGCAGTTCTTC.

The chain carries TRBV9 and TRBJ2-3; 10 bases line up with TRBD2. V gave up 1 base and J gave up 1 base; unmatched junction bases: 0. CDR1 and CDR2 from the germline V gene are SGDLS and YYNGEE. The CDR3 consists of 15 residues. The CDR3 DNA reads TGTGCCAGCAGCGTAACTAGCGGGGGCACAGATACGCAGTATTTT. Its translation: CASSVTSGGTDTQYF.

J is TRBJ2-7 and V is TRBV5-1, with D perhaps matching TRBD1 (5 bases). With 4 bases removed from V and 3 bases from J, the gap between germline ends came to 8 bases. CDR3 length equals 12 residues. The germline CDR1 and CDR2 sequences are SGHRS and YFSETQ. CDR3 sequence: CASSTTDYEQYF. The CDR3 nucleotides are TGCGCCAGCAGCACGACAGACTACGAGCAGTACTTC.

The V gene is TRBV21-1, the J gene TRBJ2-7; the DNA was not compared with TRBD2, the D call given in the table. TRBV21-1 is marked as a pseudogene. The CDR3 has 15 residues. The CDR3 DNA is TGTGCCAGCAGCAAGCGGGGATCCTTTTCCTACGAGCAGTACTTC. This encodes CASSKRGSFSYEQYF.

The chain links TRBV5-6 to TRBJ2-7; D is perhaps TRBD1 or TRBD2 (6 bases each). The V gene's germline CDR1 is SGHDT and CDR2 YYEEEE. The CDR3 length is 13 residues. Trimming shortened V by 7 bases and J by 5 bases, and 16 bases separated the two germline ends. CDR3 nucleotides: TGTGCCAGCCGGGCAGGGGAGGCCCACGAGCAGTACTTC. Translation: CASRAGEAHEQYF.

The genes are TRBV27 and TRBJ1-1, with D maybe TRBD1 (5 bases). V lost 6 bases to trimming and J lost 4 bases, with 12 bases between them. This CDR3 has 13 amino acids. The V gene's germline CDR1 is MNHEY and CDR2 SMNVEV (reference sequence). The CDR3 here is CASRLRGGTEAFF. CDR3 DNA sequence: TGTGCCAGCAGGCTGCGGGGGGGCACTGAAGCTTTCTTT.

V and J are TRBV27 and TRBJ2-7, with 12 positions matching TRBD2. This CDR3 is built from 17 residues. V gave up 8 bases and J gave up 0 bases; unmatched junction bases: 11. The germline V gene has CDR1 MNHEY and CDR2 SMNVEV (reference sequence). CDR3 amino acids: CASRHRLAGAFSYEQYF. CDR3 nucleotides: TGTGCCAGCCGCCATAGACTAGCGGGAGCTTTCTCCTACGAGCAGTACTTC.

This clone was seen more than once but under ten times. The chain uses TRBV27 and TRBJ1-2, with a possible D match to TRBD1 (5 bases). Trimming pared 4 bases from V and 8 bases from J, leaving 11 bases between. Germline V CDR1 and CDR2: MNHEY, SMNVEV (reference sequence). The CDR3 has 12 residues. CDR3 sequence reads: CASSSGPYGYTF. The CDR3 bases are TGTGCCAGCAGTTCGGGACCCTACGGCTACACCTTC.

The rearrangement uses TRBV19 and TRBJ2-1, with 9 positions matching TRBD2. The CDR3 is 14 amino acids. After removal of 5 bases from V and 4 bases from J, the junction contained 3 bases not matched to a gene. Germline loops: CDR1 LNHDA, CDR2 SQIVND (reference sequence). CDR3 amino acids: CASSRTSVYNEQFF. CDR3 nucleotides: TGTGCCAGTAGTCGGACTAGCGTGTACAATGAGCAGTTCTTC.

The V gene is TRBV10-1, the J gene TRBJ2-4; 10 nucleotides match TRBD2. Trimming cost V 3 bases and J 1 base; bases outside gene matches: 21. The CDR3 has 22 residues. Germline CDR1 WNHNN, CDR2 SYGVQD (reference sequence). CDR3 region: CASSDPLAGVRNVRAAKNIQYF. The CDR3 region has the DNA TGCGCCAGCAGTGATCCCCTAGCGGGAGTCCGAAATGTCCGTGCGGCCAAAAACATTCAGTACTTC.

The V gene is TRBV30, the J gene TRBJ1-5, with D perhaps TRBD1 (6 bases). The V gene lost 2 bases and the J gene lost 6 bases, with 20 bases spanning the gap. Germline lookup yields CDR1 GTSNPN and CDR2 SVGIG (reference sequence). The CDR3 extends over 16 amino acids. The CDR3 nucleotides are TGTGCCTGGAGTAATGGGCTGAGGGGGTTCGGTCAGCCCCAGCATTTT. It translates to CAWSNGLRGFGQPQHF.

The chain couples TRBV6-5 to TRBJ1-4; 10 bases match TRBD1. The CDR3 is 16 residues long. Trimming removed 4 bases from V and 5 bases from J; junction bases left unmatched: 7. Germline CDR1 reads MNHEY; CDR2 reads SVGAGI. This CDR3 is CASSSSGTGENEKLFF. CDR3 DNA sequence: TGTGCCAGCAGTTCCTCCGGGACAGGGGAGAATGAAAAACTGTTTTTT.

The chain has TRBV4-1 and TRBJ1-2, with 11 bases fitting TRBD1. The V gene's germline CDR1 is MGHRA and CDR2 YSYEKL. The CDR3 is made up of 17 amino acids. The V gene end was trimmed by 1 base and the J gene end by 7 bases; junction bases not matched to a gene: 11. CDR3 coding DNA: TGCGCCAGCAGCCAAGCCGGACAGGGGGCGCTGGGAAGTGGCTACACCTTC. This codes for CASSQAGQGALGSGYTF.

The J gene is TRBJ1-1, the V gene TRBV18, with 7 nucleotides matching TRBD1. In germline, CDR1 is KGHSH, CDR2 LQKENI. J gave up 1 base and V 5 bases, and 4 bases lay outside the gene matches. The CDR3 contains 14 residues. The CDR3 DNA is TGTGCCAGCTCAAGGGGACAGCCGAACACTGAAGCTTTCTTT. Translating gives CASSRGQPNTEAFF. The variable domain in full, with the rest retrieved from reference TRBV18 and TRBJ1-1, is NAGVMQNPRHLVRRRGQEARLRCSPMKGHSHVYWYRQLPEEGLKFMVYLQKENIIDESGMPKERFSAEFPKEGPSILRIQQVVRGDSAAYFCASSRGQPNTEAFFGQGTRLTVV.